Presented here are 10 T cell receptor beta chains from one specimen sequenced in a study of blood T cell repertoires in COVID-19. TCRdb keeps only in-frame clones here, not all; method: immunoSEQ multiplex PCR. The sample holds some 91,000 clones, around four fifths seen once. The sequenced sample was peripheral blood. These receptors were collected from a human donor in a cohort sampled during active COVID-19.

J is TRBJ2-7 and V is TRBV5-6, with 7 bases lining up with TRBD2. Trimming took 0 bases from V and 7 from J; bases not matched to a gene: 19. The CDR3 length is 18 residues. Per the germline V gene, CDR1 is SGHDT and CDR2 is YYEEEE. The CDR3 protein is CASSLVYAGVGVRDEQYF. As DNA, the CDR3 is TGTGCCAGCAGCTTGGTATATGCGGGAGTGGGGGTTCGAGATGAGCAGTACTTC.

The chain's CDR3 is CASNSGGIPNQPQHF. The CDR3 DNA follows: TGTGCCAGCAACAGCGGGGGGATTCCCAATCAGCCCCAGCATTTT. The chain carries TRBV28 and TRBJ1-5; D might be TRBD1 (5 bases). The CDR3 spans 15 residues. CDR1 is MDHEN and CDR2 is SYDVKM in the germline V gene. The germline V and J ends were trimmed by 7 bases and 3 bases, with 16 bases remaining between them.

The chain employs TRBV11-3 and TRBJ2-5; D perhaps matches TRBD2 (6 bases). This CDR3 contains 13 residues. V shed 5 bases and J shed 7 bases, with 14 bases lying between them. Germline assignment: CDR1 SGHNT and CDR2 YENEEA. The CDR3 sequence is CASSTRDSGTQYF. CDR3 coding DNA: TGTGCCAGCAGCACGCGGGATTCTGGGACCCAGTACTTC.

The genes are TRBV12-3 or TRBV12-4 and TRBJ2-7; 9 bases line up with TRBD2. The ends lost 3 bases at V and 6 bases at J; junction bases unmatched: 3. There are 13 residues in the CDR3. DNA for the CDR3: TGTGCCAGCAGTTTTCGGCGGGAGGGCGAGCAGTACTTC. It codes for CASSFRREGEQYF.

The V and J genes are TRBV2 and TRBJ1-5; tentative D call: TRBD1 (5 bases). The CDR3 extends over 15 amino acids. Germline assignment: CDR1 SNHLY and CDR2 FYNNEI. Trimming cost V 5 bases and J 3 bases, with 14 bases left between them. The CDR3 sequence is CASSYGGYDNQPQHF. Here the CDR3 DNA reads TGTGCCAGCAGTTACGGGGGTTATGACAATCAGCCCCAGCATTTT.

This clone showed up just once. V gene TRBV6-5 combines with J gene TRBJ1-1; TRBD1 aligns across 9 bases. The CDR3 loop spans 14 amino acids. Per germline, CDR1 MNHEY and CDR2 SVGAGI. The trim removed 6 bases at V and 5 bases at J, leaving 7 bases unmatched. CDR3 DNA sequence: TGTGCCAGCAGAACAGGGGGCCCTAGGACTGAAGCTTTCTTT. It translates to CASRTGGPRTEAFF.

This sequence joins TRBV5-8 and TRBJ1-1; 10 bases line up with TRBD1. Germline V gene data show CDR1 as SGHTS and CDR2 as YDEGEE. The CDR3 is 15 amino acids. The V segment lost 7 bases and the J segment 4 bases; nucleotides outside the gene matches: 10. The CDR3 DNA reads as TGTGCCAGCCGTCTATCGGACAGGGGGTTCACTGAAGCTTTCTTT. Translation gives CASRLSDRGFTEAFF.

J is TRBJ2-7 and V is TRBV7-2; a possible D gene is TRBD1 (5 bases). The CDR3 is 14 amino acids. V dropped 6 bases and J dropped 4 bases, with 16 bases sitting between them. In germline, CDR1 is SGHTA, CDR2 FQGNSA. CDR3 sequence (DNA): TGTGCCAGCAGTTTGGGGCAGTGGAGTTACGAGCAGTACTTC. Its translation is CASSLGQWSYEQYF.

V is TRBV19 and J is TRBJ2-1; 10 nucleotides match TRBD2. The CDR3 contains 15 residues. CDR1 LNHDA and CDR2 SQIVND come from the germline V gene (reference sequence). Trimming cost V 5 bases and J 4 bases; bases outside gene matches: 5. DNA for the CDR3: TGTGCCAGTAGTCCAAGCGGGGGGGAGTACAATGAGCAGTTCTTC. The encoded protein is CASSPSGGEYNEQFF.

The chain joins TRBV7-2 to TRBJ2-1; tentatively, D is TRBD2 (5 bases). The CDR3 consists of 15 residues. V was clipped by 4 bases and J by 0 bases, with 10 bases between them. Germline-derived CDR1 and CDR2 are SGHTA and FQGNSA. Here the CDR3 DNA reads TGTGCCAGCAGCTCAACGGGAAGCTCCTACAATGAGCAGTTCTTC. It specifies CASSSTGSSYNEQFF.